This T cell receptor (beta chain) was retrieved from a study of blood T cell repertoires in COVID-19. In the authors' methods: Reference gene primers were amplified, and this amplification served to estimate nucleated cell counts. Measured with immunoSEQ multiplex PCR; TCRdb has only the in-frame clones, and not every one. Clone size and V and J calls were adopted from that table, with D and trimming inferred from the DNA. The sample lists roughly 110,000 clones; roughly 84% were seen once. This clone was seen a few times. V was pared by 7 bases and J by 2 bases, with 19 bases between. The CDR3 sequence is 16 residues long. CDR1 is SEHNR, CDR2 FQNEAQ, per germline (reference sequence).

The gene calls are TRBV7-9 and TRBJ2-3, with D perhaps TRBD1 (8 bases). Sequencing was carried out using peripheral blood. The TCR was taken from a woman in her seventies who had recovered from COVID-19. CDR3 region: CASTPTGGQDTDTQYF. The CDR3 DNA reads TGTGCCAGCACTCCCACGGGGGGACAGGACACAGATACGCAGTATTTT.